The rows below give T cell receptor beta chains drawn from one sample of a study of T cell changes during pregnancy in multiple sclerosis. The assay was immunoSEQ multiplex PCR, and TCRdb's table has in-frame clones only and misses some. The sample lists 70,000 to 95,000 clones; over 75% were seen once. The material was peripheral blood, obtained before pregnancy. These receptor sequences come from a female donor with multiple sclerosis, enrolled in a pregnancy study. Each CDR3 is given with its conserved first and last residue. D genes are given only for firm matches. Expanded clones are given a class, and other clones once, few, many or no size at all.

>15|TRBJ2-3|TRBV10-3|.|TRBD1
TGTGCCATCAGTGAGGACAGGGGATACACAGATACGCAGTATTTT
CAISEDRGYTDTQYF
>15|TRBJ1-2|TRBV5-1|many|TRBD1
TGCGCCAGCAGCTTGGCCCGACAGGGCATGTATGGCTACACCTTC
CASSLARQGMYGYTF
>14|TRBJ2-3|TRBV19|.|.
TGTGCCAGTACCATGGTGATAGGCACAGATACGCAGTATTTT
CASTMVIGTDTQYF
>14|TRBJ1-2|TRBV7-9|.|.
TGTGCCAGCAGCTTTGCAGGAACGTCCTATGGCTACACCTTC
CASSFAGTSYGYTF
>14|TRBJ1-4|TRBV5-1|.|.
TGCGCCAGCAGCTTGGCTGGTTTAGATGAAAAACTGTTTTTT
CASSLAGLDEKLFF
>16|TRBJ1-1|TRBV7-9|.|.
TGTGCCAGCAGCTTAGTTGTCGGTCTGGGGGGGACTGAAGCTTTCTTT
CASSLVVGLGGTEAFF
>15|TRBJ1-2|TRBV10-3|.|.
TGTGCCATCAGTGATCAAGGGCAGGGTAACTATGGCTACACCTTC
CAISDQGQGNYGYTF
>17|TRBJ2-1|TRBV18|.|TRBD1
TGTGCCAGCTCTCGACAGGGGGTGACCTCGCCAATAAATGAGCAGTTCTTC
CASSRQGVTSPINEQFF
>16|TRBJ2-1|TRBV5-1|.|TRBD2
TGCGCCAGCAGCCCAGGTATCGGACTAGCGCACAATGAGCAGTTCTTC
CASSPGIGLAHNEQFF
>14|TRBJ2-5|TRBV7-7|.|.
TGTGCTAGCAGCTTAGAGGTGGCTAGCGTGACCCAGTACTTC
CASSLEVASVTQYF
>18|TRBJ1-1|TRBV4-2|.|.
TGTGCCAGCAGCCAAGGGGACAATGGGAGAGGAGCGTCCACTGAAGCTTTCTTT
CASSQGDNGRGASTEAFF
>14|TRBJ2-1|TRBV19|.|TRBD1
TGTGCCAGTCTCGACAGGGGGTCCCCCAATGAGCAGTTCTTC
CASLDRGSPNEQFF
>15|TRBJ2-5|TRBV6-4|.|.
TGTGCCAGCAGTCCCCAAGGGGGGGGCCAGGAGACCCAGTACTTC
CASSPQGGGQETQYF
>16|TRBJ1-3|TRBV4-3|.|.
TGCGCCAGCAGCCAAGATTTTGGCCACTCTGGAAACACCATATATTTT
CASSQDFGHSGNTIYF
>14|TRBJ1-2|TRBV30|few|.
TGTGCCCGCGGGAGGCTGCCCCCTGCCTATGGCTACACCTTC
CARGRLPPAYGYTF
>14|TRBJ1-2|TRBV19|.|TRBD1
TGTGCCAGTAGCCAGTCGGGACAGGCTTATGGCTACACCTTC
CASSQSGQAYGYTF
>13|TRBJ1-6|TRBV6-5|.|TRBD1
TGTGCCAGCAGTCCGGGCCGGGACAGGGGCATCCACTTT
CASSPGRDRGIHF
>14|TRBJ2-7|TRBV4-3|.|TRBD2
TGCGCCAGCAGCCAACAACTAGCGGGCTACGAGCAGTACTTC
CASSQQLAGYEQYF
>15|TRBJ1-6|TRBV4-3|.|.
TGCGCCAGCAGCCAAGATCGGCAGGGGCCCATCCCCCTCCACTTT
CASSQDRQGPIPLHF